The 25 T cell receptor beta chains below were found in one sample sequenced in a study of memory CD8 T cells in hepatitis C reinfection. Time point described: pre-reinfection, 55 to 20 weeks before reinfection detection. The sorted cells went straight to TCR sequencing with no prior in vitro expansion. Assay: immunoSEQ multiplex PCR; the TCRdb copy retains only in-frame clones and omits some. The sample shows approximately 6,300 clones, 75% to 90% of them seen only once. Sequencing was performed on naive CD8+ T cells sorted from blood. These receptors all come from a man aged 50-60 years with hepatitis C virus infection.

This clone showed up just a few times. The chain joins TRBV5-6 to TRBJ1-1, with TRBD1 as a possible D gene (6 bases). The CDR3 sequence is 18 residues long. V gave up 2 bases and J gave up 0 bases, with 20 bases separating them. Looked up from germline, CDR1 is SGHDT and CDR2 is YYEEEE. Written as DNA, the CDR3 is TGTGCCAGCAGCTTAACAGGGCGCCTGACTCTCATGAACACTGAAGCTTTCTTT. This encodes CASSLTGRLTLMNTEAFF.

Remarks on this clone: Other DNA sequences in the sample encode the same CDR3. This rearrangement joins TRBV7-3 to TRBJ2-1; 12 bases are shared with TRBD2. V was clipped by 5 bases and J by 8 bases; unmatched bases: 10. CDR3 length equals 16 residues. CDR1 is SGHTA and CDR2 is FQGTGA in the germline V gene. The CDR3 nucleotides read TGTGCCAGCAGCCCACTAGCGGGAGGTGGCATGGATGAGCAGTTCTTC. This gives the protein CASSPLAGGGMDEQFF.

A single count supports this clone. The rearrangement links TRBV6-5 to TRBJ2-3; D is unresolved. CDR1 is MNHEY and CDR2 is SVGAGI in the germline V gene. This CDR3 is 13 amino acids long. With 2 bases removed from V and 2 bases from J, the gap between germline ends came to 5 bases. The CDR3 here is CASSYQSTDTQYF. CDR3 nucleotides: TGTGCCAGCAGTTACCAGTCCACAGATACGCAGTATTTT.

The genes are TRBV27 and TRBJ2-1; 8 bases match TRBD1. V lost 3 bases and J lost 3; bases outside the gene matches: 7. Germline V gene lookup returns CDR1 MNHEY and CDR2 SMNVEV (reference sequence). The CDR3 has 16 residues. The CDR3 spells CASSLWTGSLYNEQFF. Here the CDR3 DNA reads TGTGCCAGCAGTTTGTGGACAGGGTCACTCTACAATGAGCAGTTCTTC.

V is TRBV30 and J is TRBJ1-2; D is unclear. Trimming removed 2 bases at V and 8 bases at J, with 18 bases between. Germline V gene lookup returns CDR1 GTSNPN and CDR2 SVGIG (reference sequence). The length of the CDR3 is 14 residues. The CDR3 loop is CAWSNEDGRGGYTF. The CDR3 nucleotides are TGTGCCTGGAGTAATGAGGATGGGCGAGGGGGCTACACCTTC.

The chain carries TRBV9 and TRBJ2-2, with 8 bases identical to TRBD2. V trimming: 1 base; J trimming: 6 bases; junction bases outside the gene matches: 11. This CDR3 comprises 17 residues. Per the germline V gene, CDR1 is SGDLS and CDR2 is YYNGEE. The CDR3 nucleotides read TGTGCCAGCAGCGTATCCATTAAGCGGGAGACGGCCGGGGAGCTGTTTTTT. Its protein is CASSVSIKRETAGELFF. The complete variable domain, with remaining parts taken from reference TRBV9 and TRBJ2-2, reads DSGVTQTPKHLITATGQRVTLRCSPRSGDLSVYWYQQSLDQGLQFLIQYYNGEERAKGNILERFSAQQFPDLHSELNLSSLELGDSALYFCASSVSIKRETAGELFFGEGSRLTVL.

The chain recombines TRBV5-5 with TRBJ2-7, with D maybe TRBD1 (5 bases). The CDR3 covers 15 residues. V gave up 0 bases and J gave up 1 base, with 11 bases separating them. Germline assignment: CDR1 SGHKS and CDR2 YYEKEE (reference sequence). DNA for the CDR3: TGTGCCAGCAGCTTGGGGCAGGGTGTATCCTACGAGCAGTACTTC. Its protein product is CASSLGQGVSYEQYF.

The V gene is TRBV5-6, the J gene TRBJ1-6; 9 bases map to TRBD1. Germline V gene data show CDR1 as SGHDT and CDR2 as YYEEEE. This CDR3 contains 12 residues. V dropped 4 bases and J dropped 16; count of bases not matched to a gene: 6. In DNA, the CDR3 is TGTGCCAGCAGCCTTACAGGGGGCTTTCTCCACTTT. Protein product: CASSLTGGFLHF.

The J gene is TRBJ2-2, the V gene TRBV11-2, with 12 bases matching TRBD2. Looked up from germline, CDR1 is SGHAT and CDR2 is FQNNGV. V trimming: 7 bases; J trimming: 5 bases; junction bases outside the gene matches: 8. CDR3 length equals 16 residues. The CDR3 nucleotides are TGTGCCAGCATCCGACTAGCGGGAGCCTCGACCGGGGAGCTGTTTTTT. As protein: CASIRLAGASTGELFF.

V usage is TRBV30 and J usage is TRBJ2-1, with 10 bases identical to TRBD2. The V and J ends lost 2 bases and 3 bases, in that order; junction bases with no gene match: 1. CDR3 length: 14 residues. CDR1 GTSNPN and CDR2 SVGIG come from the germline V gene (reference sequence). In nucleotides, the CDR3 is TGTGCCTGGAGTAGCGGGAGGGGCTACAATGAGCAGTTCTTC. It translates to CAWSSGRGYNEQFF.

V usage is TRBV28 and J usage is TRBJ1-6; D may be TRBD1 (5 bases). Germline V lookup: CDR1 MDHEN, CDR2 SYDVKM. V was clipped by 7 bases and J by 8 bases, with 12 bases between them. The CDR3 covers 13 residues. The CDR3 DNA reads as TGTGCCAGCATACCGACAGAGCATTCACCCCTCCACTTT. Translating it yields CASIPTEHSPLHF. The full variable domain, with the rest looked up from reference TRBV28 and TRBJ1-6, is DVKVTQSSRYLVKRTGEKVFLECVQDMDHENMFWYRQDPGLGLRLIYFSYDVKMKEKGDIPEGYSVSREKKERFSLILESASTNQTSMYLCASIPTEHSPLHFGNGTRLTVT.

The rearrangement uses TRBV15 and TRBJ2-3, with 9 nucleotides matching TRBD2. Germline loops: CDR1 LNHNV, CDR2 YYDKDF (reference sequence). The CDR3 extends over 15 amino acids. The V gene end was trimmed by 2 bases and the J gene end by 5 bases; junction bases not matched to a gene: 5. The CDR3 nucleotides read TGTGCCACCAGCAGATCGGGACTAGCAAAAGATACGCAGTATTTT. It is translated as CATSRSGLAKDTQYF.

The DNA of the CDR3 is TGTGCCAGCAGCTTAGACTTCAGCGGGGGCCGGGATGAGCAGTTCTTC. This gives the protein CASSLDFSGGRDEQFF. The J gene is TRBJ2-1, the V gene TRBV11-3, with 8 nucleotides matching TRBD2. CDR1 and CDR2 (germline): SGHNT, YENEEA. The CDR3 extends over 16 amino acids. The junction had 9 bases not matched to a gene; V was cut back by 0 bases and J by 8 bases.

V and J are TRBV5-4 and TRBJ2-7; possible D gene TRBD1, 6 bases. CDR3 size: 14 residues. V was clipped by 2 bases and J by 3 bases, with 12 bases between them. Per the germline V gene, CDR1 is SGHNT and CDR2 is YYREEE (reference sequence). In DNA form, the CDR3 reads TGTGCCAGCAGCTTACAGGGTAGCGACTACGAGCAGTACTTC. Translated: CASSLQGSDYEQYF.

This chain connects TRBV7-9 to TRBJ2-7; D is unresolved. V lost 4 bases and J 5 bases, leaving 6 bases between the germline ends. The V gene's germline CDR1 is SEHNR and CDR2 FQNEAQ (reference sequence). This CDR3 contains 11 residues. The CDR3 region has the DNA TGTGCCAGCAGCTGGGCAAACGAGCAGTACTTC. Protein: CASSWANEQYF.

This chain links TRBV10-3 with TRBJ2-2, with 7 positions matching TRBD1. Germline loops: CDR1 ENHRY, CDR2 SYGVKD. This CDR3 has 14 amino acids. Losses at the gene ends were 6 bases for V and 3 bases for J; bases not matched to a gene: 4. CDR3 in amino acids: CAIRDRADTGELFF. CDR3 sequence (DNA): TGTGCCATCAGAGACAGGGCGGACACCGGGGAGCTGTTTTTT.

The chain links TRBV9 to TRBJ2-1, with D possibly matching TRBD2 (5 bases). The germline CDR1 and CDR2 sequences are SGDLS and YYNGEE. The CDR3 has 16 residues. Trimming took 0 bases from V and 3 from J, leaving 13 bases between them. CDR3 residues: CASSVAAVVVYNEQFF. CDR3 bases: TGTGCCAGCAGCGTAGCAGCGGTAGTGGTCTACAATGAGCAGTTCTTC.

The rearrangement uses TRBV13 and TRBJ2-7; 11 bases are shared with TRBD2. Trimming at V came to 5 bases and at J to 2 bases, leaving 8 bases not matched to a gene. CDR3 length: 16 residues. Germline CDR1 and CDR2: PRHDT and FYEKMQ (reference sequence). In DNA, the CDR3 is TGTGCCAGCAGCCCAGGGACTAGCGGATTTACCTACGAGCAGTACTTC. Its translation: CASSPGTSGFTYEQYF. The full variable domain, completed using reference TRBV13 and TRBJ2-7, is AAGVIQSPRHLIKEKRETATLKCYPIPRHDTVYWYQQGPGQDPQFLISFYEKMQSDKGSIPDRFSAQQFSDYHSELNMSSLELGDSALYFCASSPGTSGFTYEQYFGPGTRLTVT.

The V and J genes are TRBV27 and TRBJ2-3; 9 bases line up with TRBD2. The J segment lost 2 bases and the V segment lost 7 bases, leaving 10 bases of the junction unmatched. Germline CDR1 MNHEY, CDR2 SMNVEV (reference sequence). This CDR3 spans 16 amino acids. In nucleotides, the CDR3 is TGTGCCAGCACCGAGCATAGCGGGGGACTCACAGATACGCAGTATTTT. It specifies CASTEHSGGLTDTQYF.

The sample holds one count of this clone. This chain connects TRBV27 to TRBJ2-4, with 10 bases lining up with TRBD1. With 0 bases clipped from V and 7 bases from J, the junction kept 3 bases outside the gene matches. Germline-derived CDR1 and CDR2 are MNHEY and SMNVEV (reference sequence). The CDR3 is made up of 15 amino acids. The CDR3 DNA is TGTGCCAGCAGTTTATCGAGACAGGGGGCGAACATTCAGTACTTC. This encodes CASSLSRQGANIQYF.

The rearrangement uses TRBV19 and TRBJ2-2; 15 positions match TRBD2. This CDR3 contains 18 residues. Germline-derived CDR1 and CDR2 are LNHDA and SQIVND (reference sequence). After removal of 9 bases from V and 2 bases from J, the junction contained 10 bases not matched to a gene. This CDR3 reads CASNPRTSGRVNTGELFF. CDR3 DNA sequence: TGTGCCAGCAATCCTCGGACTAGCGGGAGGGTTAACACCGGGGAGCTGTTTTTT. The full variable domain, completed using reference TRBV19 and TRBJ2-2, is DGGITQSPKYLFRKEGQNVTLSCEQNLNHDAMYWYRQDPGQGLRLIYYSQIVNDFQKGDIAEGYSVSREKKESFPLTVTSAQKNPTAFYLCASNPRTSGRVNTGELFFGEGSRLTVL.

The CDR3 bases are TGCGCCAGCAGTGAGTCGACAGGGTGGATTGGAAAGACGGCTTTCTTT. Amino acid sequence: CASSESTGWIGKTAFF. The rearrangement links TRBV10-2 to TRBJ1-1; 7 bases match TRBD1. Trimming at V came to 0 bases and at J to 11 bases, leaving 15 bases not matched to a gene. The CDR3 runs to 16 residues. Germline CDR1 reads WSHSY; CDR2 reads SAAADI.

The chain is built from TRBV9 and TRBJ2-7; 9 nucleotides agree with TRBD2. Germline V lookup: CDR1 SGDLS, CDR2 YYNGEE. There are 15 residues in the CDR3. V gave up 1 base and J gave up 0 bases; unmatched junction bases: 2. CDR3 sequence: CASSVRSGSSYEQYF. The CDR3 bases are TGTGCCAGCAGCGTACGTAGCGGGAGCTCCTACGAGCAGTACTTC.

The chain links TRBV9 to TRBJ2-3; D is possibly TRBD1 (5 bases). Between the trimmed V and J ends, which lost 3 bases and 4 bases, there was a span of 21 bases. The CDR3 totals 17 residues. Germline V gene data show CDR1 as SGDLS and CDR2 as YYNGEE. CDR3 bases: TGTGCCAGCAGCGCCAGGGAAATCCAAGGCCCGTCAGATACGCAGTATTTT. Its translation: CASSAREIQGPSDTQYF. The entire variable domain, with the rest obtained from reference TRBV9 and TRBJ2-3, is as follows: DSGVTQTPKHLITATGQRVTLRCSPRSGDLSVYWYQQSLDQGLQFLIQYYNGEERAKGNILERFSAQQFPDLHSELNLSSLELGDSALYFCASSAREIQGPSDTQYFGPGTRLTVL.

V gene TRBV7-9 combines with J gene TRBJ2-1; D is perhaps TRBD2 (6 bases). The V gene lost 6 bases and the J gene lost 8 bases, with 20 bases spanning the gap. Germline CDR1 and CDR2: SEHNR and FQNEAQ (reference sequence). CDR3 size: 15 residues. CDR3 amino acids: CASSPTAGSLHEQFF. Written as DNA, the CDR3 is TGTGCCAGCAGTCCGACGGCGGGATCGTTACATGAGCAGTTCTTC.